One sample yielded the 23 T cell receptor beta chains listed below, sequenced in a study of T cells expressing NK-cell markers. Each CDR3 protein gets one entry in TCRdb, which reprocessed the 5' RACE reads and gives no DNA. Reported are a few hundred thousand distinct CDR3 sequences; the ten largest clones contain around 5%. Sequencing input: blood T cells: a sorted CD56 or NKG2C T cell subset, CD4+ or CD8+ T cells, or bulk PBMC T cells (not recorded which). These receptors were taken from a man aged 18-75 years in good health.

The chain combines TRBV7-9 with TRBJ2-2; the TCRdb D gene call, TRBD1, has no DNA to confirm it. From germline, CDR1 is SEHNR and CDR2 FQNEAQ (reference sequence). The CDR3 has 17 residues. CDR3 in amino acids: CASTHSPSGGRTGELFF.

The gene calls are TRBV7-8 and TRBJ2-7; absent DNA, TCRdb's TRBD1 call cannot be checked. CDR1 is SGHVS and CDR2 is FQNEAQ in the germline V gene. This CDR3 spans 14 amino acids. The CDR3 loop is CASSKTGGTYEQYF. The full variable domain, in which reference TRBV7-8 and TRBJ2-7 provide the parts outside the CDR3, is GAGVSQSPRYKVAKRGQDVALRCDPISGHVSLFWYQQALGQGPEFLTYFQNEAQLDKSGLPSDRFFAERPEGSVSTLKIQRTQQEDSAVYLCASSKTGGTYEQYFGPGTRLTVT.

The chain uses TRBV14 and TRBJ2-2; no DNA is available, so the TRBD2 call from TCRdb remains unchecked. Germline-derived CDR1 and CDR2 are SGHDN and FVKESK. The CDR3 is made up of 15 amino acids. The CDR3: CASSQGYVTSGELFF.

The CDR3 region is CASSLAPTVVYEQYF. This chain links TRBV7-9 with TRBJ2-7. This CDR3 comprises 15 residues. CDR1 and CDR2 (germline): SEHNR, FQNEAQ (reference sequence).

The chain employs TRBV9 and TRBJ2-7; the D gene TCRdb calls, TRBD1, cannot be checked with no DNA. Germline V CDR1 and CDR2: SGDLS, YYNGEE. The CDR3 length is 14 residues. The CDR3 reads CASSGSRTSGEQYF.

The gene calls are TRBV29-1 and TRBJ2-1; TCRdb gives TRBD2 as the D gene, but with no DNA this cannot be confirmed. The CDR3 is 14 residues long. CDR1 and CDR2 from the germline V gene are SQVTM and ANQGSEA. The CDR3 loop is CSVGTGLSYNEQFF.

The rearrangement links TRBV7-2 to TRBJ2-4. Germline CDR1 SGHTA, CDR2 FQGNSA. The length of the CDR3 is 15 residues. CDR3 amino acids: CASSLVGLAKNIQYF.

The chain couples TRBV27 to TRBJ2-3; the D gene TCRdb calls, TRBD1, cannot be checked with no DNA. The CDR3 contains 13 residues. Per germline, CDR1 MNHEY and CDR2 SMNVEV (reference sequence). The chain's CDR3 is CASSLVQGDTQYF.

The chain has TRBV7-2 and TRBJ2-7; TCRdb calls TRBD1, which cannot be checked without DNA. CDR1 and CDR2 from the germline V gene are SGHTA and FQGNSA. The CDR3 length is 14 residues. CDR3 in amino acids: CASSFEGIRDEQYF.

The CDR3 spells CASSRAGQGAWGYTF. V and J are TRBV12-3 or TRBV12-4 and TRBJ1-2; TCRdb gives TRBD1 as the D gene, but with no DNA this cannot be confirmed. The CDR3 contains 15 residues.

The chain uses TRBV7-2 and TRBJ1-1; TCRdb indicates TRBD1, and absent DNA this call remains unverified. The CDR3 length is 16 residues. CDR1 SGHTA and CDR2 FQGNSA come from the germline V gene. CDR3 amino acids: CASSLAVRTVPTEAFF.

The chain uses TRBV6-5 and TRBJ2-3; TCRdb returns TRBD2, unconfirmable since there is no DNA. The CDR3 covers 17 residues. The germline V gene encodes CDR1 MNHEY and CDR2 SVGAGI. The chain's CDR3 is CASSYPHRDSNTDTQYF.

The CDR3 loop reads CASSRTTPGTMTDTQYF. The chain carries TRBV4-1 and TRBJ2-3. Germline V gives CDR1 MGHRA, CDR2 YSYEKL. The length of the CDR3 is 17 residues.

The chain carries TRBV7-9 and TRBJ2-3; TCRdb outputs TRBD1, but without DNA this stays unchecked. Germline V lookup: CDR1 SEHNR, CDR2 FQNEAQ (reference sequence). The CDR3 runs to 15 residues. CDR3 in amino acids: CASSSWGEGSDTQYF.

This chain connects TRBV5-6 to TRBJ2-7; TCRdb calls TRBD1, which cannot be checked without DNA. This CDR3 region has 15 residues. Germline V gene data show CDR1 as SGHDT and CDR2 as YYEEEE. The chain's CDR3 is CASSRRQGSRYEQYF.

The chain uses TRBV18 and TRBJ1-3; TCRdb's assignment of TRBD1 cannot be checked, as there is no DNA. CDR1 is KGHSH, CDR2 LQKENI, per germline. The CDR3 has 15 amino acids. CDR3 sequence reads: CASSPARGLGNTIYF.

The chain combines TRBV20-1 with TRBJ2-3; TCRdb's D call of TRBD2 is untestable without DNA. The CDR3 runs 19 residues. Germline assignment: CDR1 DFQATT and CDR2 SNEGSKA (reference sequence). CDR3: CSASDQRGGWGSGADTQYF.

The rearrangement uses TRBV24-1 and TRBJ1-2; TCRdb designates TRBD1, a call that cannot be tested without DNA. Germline CDR1 is KGHDR and CDR2 is SFDVKD. This CDR3 comprises 16 residues. The CDR3 loop reads CATSDRDPKGSYGYTF.

This chain uses TRBV20-1 with TRBJ2-7; the TCRdb D gene call, TRBD1, has no DNA to confirm it. Germline CDR1 is DFQATT and CDR2 is SNEGSKA (reference sequence). CDR3 size: 13 residues. The CDR3 sequence is CSAVSDRLYEQYF.

This chain links TRBV20-1 with TRBJ2-3; the D gene TCRdb calls, TRBD2, cannot be checked with no DNA. The CDR3 runs 16 residues. Germline loops: CDR1 DFQATT, CDR2 SNEGSKA (reference sequence). CDR3 protein: CSARPPGGLLDYTQYF.

V gene TRBV7-2 combines with J gene TRBJ2-5; no DNA is available, so the TRBD2 call from TCRdb remains unchecked. The CDR3 consists of 14 residues. CDR1 and CDR2 from the germline V gene are SGHTA and FQGNSA. This CDR3 reads CASSRGLAGETQYF.

V gene TRBV19 combines with J gene TRBJ1-5. There are 15 residues in the CDR3. Looked up from germline, CDR1 is LNHDA and CDR2 is SQIVND (reference sequence). The CDR3 loop reads CASSKVEGGNQPQHF.

This chain joins TRBV24-1 and TRBJ2-1; TCRdb gives TRBD2 as the D gene, but with no DNA this cannot be confirmed. The germline gives CDR1 KGHDR, CDR2 SFDVKD. This CDR3 contains 17 residues. The CDR3 sequence: CATSVRGGGASYNEQFF.